This T cell receptor (beta chain) was found in a study of response to subunit inactivated influenza vaccine. General study findings and limits: Only a handful of new T cells, the authors suggested, are recruited with each seasonal influenza vaccination.

The CDR3 runs to 14 residues. The germline V gene encodes CDR1 DFQATT and CDR2 SNEGSKA (reference sequence). V gave up 1 base and J gave up 3 bases, with 13 bases separating them. This clonotype was seen a handful of times. Its target is not known. Using its own MiXCR run on the RT-PCR reads, TCRdb lists one record per CDR3 protein. Of hundreds of thousands of distinct CDR3 sequences in the sample, less than 20% were seen once. The chain employs TRBV20-1 and TRBJ2-7; TRBD2 might be the D (6 bases). The sequencing used PBMCs from blood, collected 5 to 6 days after vaccination. The source of this sequence is a man aged 45-60 years who received an inactivated influenza vaccine. The CDR3 region is CSARASGGIYEQYF. The CDR3 bases are TGCAGTGCTAGAGCGTCGGGCGGGATCTACGAGCAGTACTTC.